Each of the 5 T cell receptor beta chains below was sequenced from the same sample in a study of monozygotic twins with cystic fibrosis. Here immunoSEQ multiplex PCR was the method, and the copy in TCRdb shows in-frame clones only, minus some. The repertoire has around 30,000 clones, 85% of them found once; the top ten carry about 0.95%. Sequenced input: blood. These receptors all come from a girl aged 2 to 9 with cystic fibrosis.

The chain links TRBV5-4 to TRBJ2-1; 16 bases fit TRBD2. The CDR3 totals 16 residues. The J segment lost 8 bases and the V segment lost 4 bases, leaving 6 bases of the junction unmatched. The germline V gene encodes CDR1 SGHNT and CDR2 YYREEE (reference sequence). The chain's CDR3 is CASSPGTSGRAYEQFF. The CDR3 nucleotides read TGTGCCAGCAGCCCTGGGACTAGCGGGAGGGCCTATGAGCAGTTCTTC.

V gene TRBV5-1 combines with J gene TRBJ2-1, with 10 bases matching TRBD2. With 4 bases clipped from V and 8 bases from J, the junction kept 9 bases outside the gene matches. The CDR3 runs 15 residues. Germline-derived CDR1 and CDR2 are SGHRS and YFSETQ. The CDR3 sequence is CASSILAGLSHEQFF. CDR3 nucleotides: TGCGCCAGCAGCATACTAGCGGGATTGAGCCATGAGCAGTTCTTC.

In DNA, the CDR3 is TGTGCCAGCAGTGAATTGGGGGGACAGGCGAACCTAGCAGGTGGCTACACCTTC. This encodes CASSELGGQANLAGGYTF. V is TRBV2 and J is TRBJ1-2; 8 positions agree with TRBD1. CDR1 SNHLY and CDR2 FYNNEI come from the germline V gene. The CDR3 runs 18 residues. J gave up 7 bases and V 2 bases, and 18 bases lay outside the gene matches.

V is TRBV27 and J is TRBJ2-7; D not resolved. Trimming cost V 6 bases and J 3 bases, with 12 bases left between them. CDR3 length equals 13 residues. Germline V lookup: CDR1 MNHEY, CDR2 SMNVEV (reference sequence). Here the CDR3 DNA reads TGTGCCAGCAGCCCAGCAAGTTTCTACGAGCAGTACTTC. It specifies CASSPASFYEQYF.

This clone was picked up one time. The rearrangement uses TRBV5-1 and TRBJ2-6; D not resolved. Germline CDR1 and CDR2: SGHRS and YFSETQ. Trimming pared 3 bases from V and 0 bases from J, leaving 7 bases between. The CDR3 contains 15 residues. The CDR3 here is CASSSLSSGANVLTF. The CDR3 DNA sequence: TGCGCCAGCAGCTCGCTTTCCTCTGGGGCCAACGTCCTGACTTTC.